Below are 12 T cell receptor beta chains sequenced from a single sample in a study of blood T cell repertoires in COVID-19. Data came from immunoSEQ multiplex PCR; TCRdb stores just in-frame clones and leaves some out. The table records under 350,000 clones, approximately 91% of them present only once. Sequenced material: peripheral blood. All receptors derive from a man aged 45-60 years with acute or convalescent COVID-19.

The gene calls are TRBV9 and TRBJ2-2; 7 bases fit TRBD1. J lost 0 bases, V lost 2 bases, and 4 bases had no gene match. The CDR3 runs 16 residues. Germline lookup yields CDR1 SGDLS and CDR2 YYNGEE. DNA of the CDR3: TGTGCCAGCAGCGTGGGACAGTTATCGAACACCGGGGAGCTGTTTTTT. It codes for CASSVGQLSNTGELFF.

The chain combines TRBV7-3 with TRBJ2-6; possibly TRBD1 for D (6 bases). The CDR3 is 17 residues long. V was cut by 3 bases and J by 1 base, with 13 bases left in between. Germline V gene data show CDR1 as SGHTA and CDR2 as FQGTGA. The CDR3 DNA reads TGTGCCAGCAGCTTGACAGGCTCCTCGTCTGGGGCCAACGTCCTGACTTTC. Its translation is CASSLTGSSSGANVLTF.

This sequence joins TRBV4-1 and TRBJ2-7; D is perhaps TRBD1 (5 bases). Germline CDR1 is MGHRA and CDR2 is YSYEKL. The CDR3 runs to 17 residues. With 2 bases removed from V and 2 bases from J, the gap between germline ends came to 19 bases. CDR3 region: CASSQSNMGHSTYEQYF. The CDR3 DNA sequence: TGCGCCAGCAGCCAAAGTAACATGGGGCACTCCACCTACGAGCAGTACTTC.

CDR3 coding DNA: TGCGCCAGCAGCTCAGGGAGGAACGAGCAGTACTTC. It specifies CASSSGRNEQYF. The chain has TRBV5-1 and TRBJ2-7; possible D gene TRBD2, 6 bases. In germline, CDR1 is SGHRS, CDR2 YFSETQ. This CDR3 region has 12 residues. Deletions cut 3 bases from V and 5 bases from J, with 9 bases between. Full variable domain (remainder filled in from reference TRBV5-1 and TRBJ2-7): KAGVTQTPRYLIKTRGQQVTLSCSPISGHRSVSWYQQTPGQGLQFLFEYFSETQRNKGNFPGRFSGRQFSNSRSEMNVSTLELGDSALYLCASSSGRNEQYFGPGTRLTVT.

The rearrangement links TRBV10-3 to TRBJ2-5; D perhaps matches TRBD2 (5 bases). Germline CDR1 and CDR2: ENHRY and SYGVKD. There are 14 residues in the CDR3. V was pared by 2 bases and J by 5 bases, with 12 bases between. CDR3: CAISEPTRGETQYF. CDR3 nucleotides: TGTGCCATCAGTGAGCCGACCCGAGGGGAGACCCAGTACTTC.

V is TRBV9 and J is TRBJ1-1; D is perhaps TRBD1 (5 bases). V gave up 3 bases and J gave up 6 bases, with 24 bases separating them. The V gene's germline CDR1 is SGDLS and CDR2 YYNGEE. The CDR3 has 17 residues. In nucleotides, the CDR3 is TGTGCCAGCAGCGCTTCAGCAGGTAAGGGGATTGAAGCTGAAGCTTTCTTT. This sequence encodes CASSASAGKGIEAEAFF.

This chain connects TRBV6-5 to TRBJ2-7, with a possible D match to TRBD1 (6 bases). V shed 11 bases and J shed 2 bases, with 22 bases lying between them. Per germline, CDR1 MNHEY and CDR2 SVGAGI. The CDR3 totals 15 residues. CDR3 amino acids: CACTPFSQGTYEQYF. CDR3 sequence (DNA): TGTGCCTGCACCCCATTTTCACAGGGCACCTACGAGCAGTACTTC.

V is TRBV6-5 and J is TRBJ1-2; possibly TRBD1 for D (5 bases). Germline CDR1 is MNHEY and CDR2 is SVGAGI. V was cut by 0 bases and J by 6 bases, with 11 bases left in between. The CDR3 totals 14 residues. CDR3 nucleotides: TGTGCCAGCAGTTACTCGGGGGGGAAGGATGGCTACACCTTC. This sequence encodes CASSYSGGKDGYTF.

This clone was detected once. The chain carries TRBV5-4 and TRBJ1-2; perhaps TRBD1 as D (6 bases). In germline, CDR1 is SGHNT, CDR2 YYREEE (reference sequence). The CDR3 extends over 13 amino acids. V lost 0 bases and J 3 bases, leaving 6 bases between the germline ends. The CDR3 DNA sequence: TGTGCCAGCAGCTTGGACAGGGACTATGGCTACACCTTC. Translation gives CASSLDRDYGYTF.

The chain combines TRBV27 with TRBJ1-1, with D possibly being TRBD1 (5 bases). The CDR3 totals 12 residues. The germline CDR1 and CDR2 sequences are MNHEY and SMNVEV (reference sequence). The ends were cut back, 6 bases at V and 5 bases at J, with 10 bases in the middle. The CDR3 nucleotides are TGTGCCAGCAGGGGGCTGGGGACTGAAGCTTTCTTT. It specifies CASRGLGTEAFF.

This clone was counted once. This sequence joins TRBV7-3 and TRBJ2-1; 8 nucleotides agree with TRBD2. Germline CDR1 and CDR2: SGHTA and FQGTGA. Trimming at V came to 0 bases and at J to 8 bases, leaving 9 bases not matched to a gene. This CDR3 contains 16 residues. The CDR3 coding sequence is TGTGCCAGCAGCTTAACTCCCAGCGGGGGTTGGGATGAGCAGTTCTTC. It specifies CASSLTPSGGWDEQFF.

The CDR3 DNA sequence: TGTGCCAGCAGCAGGGACAGAGACTATGGCTACACCTTC. Residues: CASSRDRDYGYTF. The chain uses TRBV3-1 (or the pseudogene TRBV3-2) and TRBJ1-2, with 7 bases that match TRBD1. Germline V gene data show CDR1 as LGHDT and CDR2 as YNNKEL (reference sequence). V shed 5 bases, J shed 3 bases, and the junction held 3 bases outside the gene matches. The CDR3 has 13 residues.